The 20 T cell receptor beta chains listed next were all sequenced from one sample in a study of T cell changes during pregnancy in multiple sclerosis. TCRdb keeps only in-frame clones here, not all; method: immunoSEQ multiplex PCR. The table records tens of thousands of clones, 90% to 95% of them present only once. Sample: peripheral blood, taken in the third trimester of pregnancy. These receptors came from a female donor with multiple sclerosis, enrolled in a pregnancy study.

The CDR3 sequence: CASSELRRGNTEAFF. CDR3 coding DNA: TGTGCCAGCAGTGAACTGAGGAGAGGGAACACTGAAGCTTTCTTT. The rearrangement joins TRBV25-1 to TRBJ1-1; D gene unclear. This CDR3 has 15 amino acids. Trimming stripped 2 bases from V and 1 base from J, with 11 bases between. In germline, CDR1 is MGHDK, CDR2 SYGVNS.

The V gene is TRBV27, the J gene TRBJ2-5, with D tentatively TRBD1 (5 bases). Germline loops: CDR1 MNHEY, CDR2 SMNVEV (reference sequence). The CDR3 extends over 14 amino acids. V lost 2 bases and J lost 5, with 12 bases in between. In DNA form, the CDR3 reads TGTGCCAGCAGTTTAACAGGCTATTGGGAGACCCAGTACTTC. Encoded protein: CASSLTGYWETQYF.

The chain recombines TRBV4-1 with TRBJ2-1, with 9 bases matching TRBD2. This CDR3 region has 17 residues. Germline V CDR1 and CDR2: MGHRA, YSYEKL. The junction had 12 bases not matched to a gene; V was cut back by 1 base and J by 8 bases. CDR3 in amino acids: CASSQALAGVALDEQFF. The CDR3 DNA follows: TGCGCCAGCAGCCAAGCGTTAGCGGGGGTAGCGTTGGATGAGCAGTTCTTC.

The chain uses TRBV7-3 and TRBJ1-1; tentatively, D is TRBD1 (5 bases). Trimming left V 1 base short and J 0 bases short, with 15 bases between. The V gene's germline CDR1 is SGHTA and CDR2 FQGTGA. The CDR3 runs to 17 residues. The CDR3 loop reads CASSLIDVGLMNTEAFF. Written as DNA, the CDR3 is TGTGCCAGCAGCTTAATCGACGTGGGACTGATGAACACTGAAGCTTTCTTT.

The V gene is TRBV27, the J gene TRBJ1-5, with D possibly matching TRBD1 (6 bases). The CDR3 consists of 13 residues. The V end was cut by 8 bases, the J end by 7 bases, with 15 bases between. In germline, CDR1 is MNHEY, CDR2 SMNVEV (reference sequence). CDR3: CASGAQGFQPQHF. The DNA of the CDR3 is TGTGCCAGCGGAGCACAGGGTTTCCAGCCCCAGCATTTT.

V is TRBV30 and J is TRBJ2-7; D remains ambiguous. V lost 2 bases and J 2 bases, leaving 7 bases between the germline ends. Looked up from germline, CDR1 is GTSNPN and CDR2 is SVGIG (reference sequence). The CDR3 runs 12 residues. The CDR3 loop reads CAWSPGPYEQYF. CDR3 DNA: TGTGCCTGGAGTCCAGGCCCCTACGAGCAGTACTTC. The whole variable domain, remainder taken from reference TRBV30 and TRBJ2-7, is SQTIHQWPATLVQPVGSPLSLECTVEGTSNPNLYWYRQAAGRGLQLLFYSVGIGQISSEVPQNLSASRPQDRQFILSSKKLLLSDSGFYLCAWSPGPYEQYFGPGTRLTVT.

This clone appeared once. The V and J genes are TRBV9 and TRBJ1-5; TRBD1 aligns across 11 bases. Per germline, CDR1 SGDLS and CDR2 YYNGEE. The J segment lost 2 bases and the V segment lost 4 bases, leaving 5 bases of the junction unmatched. This CDR3 is built from 16 residues. CDR3 nucleotide sequence: TGTGCCAGCAGCCCTGGACAGGGGGCGCGCAATCAGCCCCAGCATTTT. Residues: CASSPGQGARNQPQHF. Filled out from reference TRBV9 and TRBJ1-5, the complete variable domain reads DSGVTQTPKHLITATGQRVTLRCSPRSGDLSVYWYQQSLDQGLQFLIQYYNGEERAKGNILERFSAQQFPDLHSELNLSSLELGDSALYFCASSPGQGARNQPQHFGDGTRLSIL.

The J gene is TRBJ1-3, the V gene TRBV30; the D gene is possibly TRBD1 (5 bases). CDR1 is GTSNPN, CDR2 SVGIG, per germline (reference sequence). This CDR3 contains 14 residues. V shed 0 bases and J shed 2 bases, with 8 bases lying between them. The CDR3 sequence: CAWSVRTTGNTIYF. The CDR3 nucleotides are TGTGCCTGGAGTGTACGGACAACTGGAAACACCATATATTTT.

The V and J genes are TRBV25-1 and TRBJ2-5, with 8 bases aligning to TRBD2. With 3 bases clipped from V and 3 bases from J, the junction kept 6 bases outside the gene matches. This CDR3 is built from 15 residues. The germline V gene encodes CDR1 MGHDK and CDR2 SYGVNS. Written as DNA, the CDR3 is TGTGCCAGCAGTGACCCAGGACTAGCTGAAGAGACCCAGTACTTC. The encoded protein is CASSDPGLAEETQYF.

This chain joins TRBV11-2 and TRBJ2-3; no clear D. V lost 5 bases, J lost 2 bases, and 11 bases lay in between. Per the germline V gene, CDR1 is SGHAT and CDR2 is FQNNGV. CDR3 size: 14 residues. The CDR3 protein is CASSPSDNTDTQYF. The CDR3 bases are TGTGCCAGCAGCCCCAGCGATAACACAGATACGCAGTATTTT.

The genes are TRBV7-6 and TRBJ2-7, with D tentatively TRBD2 (6 bases). The CDR3 is made up of 14 amino acids. Trimming removed 1 base from V and 4 bases from J, with 11 bases in between. Per germline, CDR1 SGHVS and CDR2 FNYEAQ. The CDR3 DNA sequence: TGTGCCAGCAGCTTAGGGAGGGCCGCATACGAGCAGTACTTC. Amino acid sequence: CASSLGRAAYEQYF.

V gene TRBV27 combines with J gene TRBJ1-5; 10 nucleotides line up with TRBD1. Trimming at V came to 10 bases and at J to 6 bases, leaving 6 bases not matched to a gene. The germline gives CDR1 MNHEY, CDR2 SMNVEV (reference sequence). The CDR3 is 13 residues long. Here the CDR3 reads CAITDRGSQPQHF. CDR3 DNA: TGTGCCATTACGGACAGGGGGAGTCAGCCCCAGCATTTT.

A single count supports this clone. J is TRBJ1-2 and V is TRBV29-1, with D perhaps matching TRBD1 (6 bases). There are 16 residues in the CDR3. Looked up from germline, CDR1 is SQVTM and CDR2 is ANQGSEA. V was shortened by 0 bases and J by 5 bases, with 19 bases between the two germline ends. CDR3: CSVEESIRAGVYGYTF. Here the CDR3 DNA reads TGCAGCGTTGAAGAGTCGATCCGGGCAGGGGTATATGGCTACACCTTC.

This chain joins TRBV2 and TRBJ1-3; TRBD1 matches 9 bases. The trim removed 6 bases at V and 3 bases at J, leaving 9 bases unmatched. The CDR3 loop spans 16 amino acids. CDR1 is SNHLY, CDR2 FYNNEI, per germline. In DNA form, the CDR3 reads TGTGCCAGCAGCCGACAAGGACAGGGGAATGGAAACACCATATATTTT. This sequence encodes CASSRQGQGNGNTIYF. Looking up the rest from reference TRBV2 and TRBJ1-3 gives the full variable domain: EPEVTQTPSHQVTQMGQEVILRCVPISNHLYFYWYRQILGQKVEFLVSFYNNEISEKSEIFDDQFSVERPDGSNFTLKIRSTKLEDSAMYFCASSRQGQGNGNTIYFGEGSWLTVV.

The chain links TRBV7-2 to TRBJ2-7, with a possible D match to TRBD2 (5 bases). Germline V gene data show CDR1 as SGHTA and CDR2 as FQGNSA. V lost 1 base and J lost 0, with 7 bases in between. The CDR3 sequence is 14 residues long. CDR3 protein: CASSLGGVSYEQYF. The CDR3 coding sequence is TGTGCCAGCAGCTTAGGGGGAGTCTCCTACGAGCAGTACTTC.

The chain combines TRBV9 with TRBJ1-3; D uncertain. Germline V gene data show CDR1 as SGDLS and CDR2 as YYNGEE. The CDR3 runs 14 residues. The V gene lost 0 bases and the J gene lost 7 bases, with 11 bases spanning the gap. The CDR3 region has the DNA TGTGCCAGCAGCGTAGGCCCTGACGGGAACACCATATATTTT. Its translation: CASSVGPDGNTIYF.

The chain uses TRBV6-1 and TRBJ1-3, with no clear D. CDR3 length: 12 amino acids. V lost 2 bases, J lost 10 bases, and 9 bases lay in between. Per germline, CDR1 MNHNS and CDR2 SASEGT. DNA of the CDR3: TGTGCCAGCAGTGAAAAGGAGACGACCATATATTTT. Its protein product is CASSEKETTIYF.

The chain uses TRBV9 and TRBJ2-7; D perhaps matches TRBD2 (5 bases). The CDR3 length is 16 residues. Trimming took 4 bases from V and 3 from J, leaving 20 bases between them. Per the germline V gene, CDR1 is SGDLS and CDR2 is YYNGEE. This CDR3 reads CASSSGGDSKYYEQYF. The CDR3 nucleotides read TGTGCCAGCAGCTCAGGAGGAGACTCGAAGTACTACGAGCAGTACTTC.

The chain combines TRBV27 with TRBJ1-5; 7 bases are a match to TRBD1. Germline CDR1 and CDR2: MNHEY and SMNVEV (reference sequence). V shed 4 bases, J shed 4 bases, and the junction held 7 bases outside the gene matches. CDR3 size: 15 residues. CDR3 sequence (DNA): TGTGCCAGCAGTTCAGGGGGTTTGGGGAATCAGCCCCAGCATTTT. Translated: CASSSGGLGNQPQHF.

The V gene is TRBV9, the J gene TRBJ2-2, with D perhaps TRBD2 (6 bases). CDR1 is SGDLS and CDR2 is YYNGEE in the germline V gene. With 3 bases removed from V and 6 bases from J, the gap between germline ends came to 9 bases. The CDR3 has 13 amino acids. The CDR3 nucleotides read TGTGCCAGCAGCGACGGGGGTCCCGGGGAGCTGTTTTTT. Encoded protein: CASSDGGPGELFF.